Listed here are 5 T cell receptor beta chains from one sample, sequenced in a study of T cells after posttransplantation cyclophosphamide. Cells defined as naive were viable CD3+CD4+ or CD3+CD8+ and CCR7+CD45RA+CD45RO-CD95-CD27+CD28+. Measured with immunoSEQ multiplex PCR; TCRdb has only the in-frame clones, and not every one. Of about 32,000 clones in the sample, about nine tenths are singletons; the top ten hold 0.24%. Input material: naive CD4+ T cells sorted from PBMCs. All receptors come from a woman aged 60 to 75 in good health, CMV-negative, and a related stem cell transplant donor.

The DNA of the CDR3 is TGTGCCAGTAGTATAGGGCTAGCGGGAGCACCCTACGAGCAGTACTTC. This translates into CASSIGLAGAPYEQYF. This sequence joins TRBV19 and TRBJ2-5, with 10 bases identical to TRBD2. The DNA end is more similar to TRBJ2-7, so the J call may be wrong. Germline CDR1 reads LNHDA; CDR2 reads SQIVND (reference sequence). This CDR3 comprises 16 residues.

V usage is TRBV28 and J usage is TRBJ2-7, with 11 nucleotides matching TRBD2. Germline V gives CDR1 MDHEN, CDR2 SYDVKM. V trimming: 6 bases; J trimming: 12 bases; junction bases outside the gene matches: 7. The CDR3 totals 12 residues. Here the CDR3 reads CASRLAGGPVYF. CDR3 nucleotides: TGTGCCAGCAGGCTAGCGGGGGGTCCGGTGTACTTC.

About this clone: Other DNA variants within this sample encode the same CDR3. The chain links TRBV19 to TRBJ1-2, with TRBD1 matching over 11 bases. The CDR3 sequence is 14 residues long. The germline V gene encodes CDR1 LNHDA and CDR2 SQIVND (reference sequence). V dropped 6 bases and J dropped 5; count of bases not matched to a gene: 5. The CDR3 DNA follows: TGTGCCAGTAGATTGGACAGGGGGCGATATGGCTACACCTTC. As protein: CASRLDRGRYGYTF.

The genes are TRBV6-5 and TRBJ2-1; D is perhaps TRBD2 (5 bases). CDR1 and CDR2 (germline): MNHEY, SVGAGI. The V and J ends lost 2 bases and 4 bases respectively, with 6 bases between them. The CDR3 runs to 13 residues. CDR3 protein: CASSYKRYNEQFF. DNA for the CDR3: TGTGCCAGCAGTTACAAGCGGTACAATGAGCAGTTCTTC.

The chain combines TRBV11-2 with TRBJ2-5; 7 bases map to TRBD2. Germline trimming cut 2 bases from V and 3 bases from J; bases unmatched to any gene: 6. The germline V gene has CDR1 SGHAT and CDR2 FQNNGV. This CDR3 is built from 15 residues. CDR3 sequence: CASSLSSGGEETQYF. The CDR3 DNA reads TGTGCCAGCAGCTTATCTTCGGGGGGAGAAGAGACCCAGTACTTC.